This T cell receptor (beta chain) stems from a study of cytomegalovirus exposure and HLA in healthy donors. At collection, donors were nominally healthy, but unrecorded immune exposures were probable. The PCR employed 60 Vbeta primers together with 13 Jbeta primers. Clones were read by immunoSEQ multiplex PCR, and TCRdb kept only the in-frame ones, dropping some. The sample yields about 100,000 clones, roughly 77% seen once. Per germline, CDR1 MNHEY and CDR2 SVGAGI. V lost 2 bases and J lost 11, with 15 bases in between. This CDR3 has 13 residues. This TCR was sampled from a woman aged 45-60 years in good health and CMV-seropositive. The sample taken for sequencing was PBMCs. V is TRBV6-5 and J is TRBJ1-1; D is unresolved. The CDR3 nucleotides read TGTGCCAGCAGTTACAGGAGGGATTTGGTGGCTTTCTTT. Translated: CASSYRRDLVAFF.